These T cell receptor beta chains were read from a single sample in a study of response to subunit inactivated influenza vaccine. TCRdb re-derived calls from the RT-PCR reads in MiXCR, one entry per CDR3 protein. The sample holds about 780,000 distinct CDR3 sequences, 18% seen once. Material: PBMCs from blood, obtained 5 days after vaccination. The receptors shown here come from a man aged 50 to 60 who received an inactivated influenza vaccine. CDR3s include the opening cysteine and the closing phenylalanine or tryptophan. The order of the fields is D gene, V gene, clone size, CDR3 length, CDR3 protein. D genes are given only for firm matches. The listing skips clone size in some rows; elsewhere it reads once, few, many or a size class.

>.|TRBV6-2/TRBV6-3|.|13
CASRAGSGNTIYF
>TRBD2|TRBV14|many|16
CASSHLSGRGTGELFF
>.|TRBV12-3/TRBV12-4|few|14
CASSFSGAGYEQYF
>.|TRBV9|.|17
CASSAKGSLATNEKLFF
>.|TRBV6-2/TRBV6-3|many|12
CASSYGNYGYTF
>.|TRBV4-3|many|15
CASSQDAIAKNIQYF
>.|TRBV25-1|many|14
CASTPSSVQETQYF
>TRBD2|TRBV6-4|.|16
CASSAGTSGYYNEQFF
>TRBD1|TRBV12-3/TRBV12-4|many|16
CASSRRDRGRENIQYF
>TRBD2|TRBV7-9|few|17
CASSLVSVGGAYNEQFF
>.|TRBV4-2|.|15
CASSQESQTPYEQYF
>.|TRBV7-9|.|15
CASSFPERSYNEQFF
>.|TRBV7-2|.|15
CASSLAVTSQETQYF
>.|TRBV7-2|.|13
CASRAGAKETQYF
>.|TRBV29-1|.|15
CSVEGWISENYGYTF
>.|TRBV6-5|few|11
CAPPSVHTQYF
>.|TRBV4-1|few|15
CASSQDRSTSYEQYF
>.|TRBV5-5|few|18
CASSLAHNRVSWNNEQFF
>.|TRBV5-1|.|14
CASSRPQQAGELFF
>.|TRBV12-3/TRBV12-4|.|12
CASSTGTYGYTF
>.|TRBV10-3|few|14
CAISQGSGTDTQYF
>.|TRBV7-8|few|13
CASSYPGPYEQYF
>.|TRBV18|.|15
CASSPATRFSNEQFF
>TRBD2|TRBV5-5|few|16
CASSLNGGGVQETQYF
>.|TRBV30|.|14
CAWSRITGANVLTF
>TRBD2|TRBV7-3|.|14
CASAASGTYNEQFF
>.|TRBV7-2|once|13
CASSPPPYTELFF
>TRBD1|TRBV6-1|.|15
CASRFRQGPSYEQYF
>.|TRBV28|many|17
CASSFSPQGGQYTEAFF
>.|TRBV21-1|.|18
CASSNEGGQPLYDNEQFF
>.|TRBV20-1|few|14
CSASGLSNWGEQYF
>.|TRBV20-1|.|17
CSARPLDGARTNEKLFF
>.|TRBV5-1|.|15
CASSYIAGVYNEQFF
>TRBD1|TRBV12-3/TRBV12-4|few|14
CASTETGGNTEAFF
>TRBD1|TRBV18|few|15
CASSPTGQSYNEQFF
>.|TRBV7-2|few|14
CASSLYSASYEQYF
>.|TRBV9|.|15
CASSPDPGNYNEQFF
>TRBD2|TRBV13|once|15
CASSLGLAGYVEQYF
>TRBD2|TRBV7-2|.|17
CASSLVNSGGRADTQYF
>TRBD2|TRBV4-2|.|15
CASSQAGGPRNEQFF
>.|TRBV15|.|17
CATSPAWTVIANYGYTF
>.|TRBV2|.|18
CTRSFVARGPYKRNEQFF
>.|TRBV15|.|15
CATSRAAPGQETQYF